This T cell receptor beta chain was recovered during a study of regulatory dendritic cells for organ transplantation. Notes on this clone: Its antigen remains unknown.

Study-level findings and limits: Mature dendritic cells appeared to drive more memory CD8+ clonal expansion than regulatory ones. The authors noted considerable between-person heterogeneity in alloreactive memory CD8+ cells.

The CDR3 spans 15 residues. Germline values: CDR1 SGDLS, CDR2 YYNGEE. J was trimmed by 1 base and V by 4 bases; bases with no gene match: 3. Some clones are missing from TCRdb's copy, which holds only in-frame ones; the method was immunoSEQ multiplex PCR. In the table there are about 29,000 clones, approximately 82% of which are singletons. This receptor was obtained from a human donor in good health. The rearrangement joins TRBV9 to TRBJ2-2; 8 bases match TRBD2. Sequenced: naive CD4+ T cells from blood. Subset here: CD45RA+ naive T cells. This chain's CDR3 is CASSRGGQNTGELFF. As DNA, the CDR3 is TGTGCCAGCAGCCGGGGGGGCCAGAACACCGGGGAGCTGTTTTTT. The variable domain in full, with the rest retrieved from reference TRBV9 and TRBJ2-2, is DSGVTQTPKHLITATGQRVTLRCSPRSGDLSVYWYQQSLDQGLQFLIQYYNGEERAKGNILERFSAQQFPDLHSELNLSSLELGDSALYFCASSRGGQNTGELFFGEGSRLTVL.